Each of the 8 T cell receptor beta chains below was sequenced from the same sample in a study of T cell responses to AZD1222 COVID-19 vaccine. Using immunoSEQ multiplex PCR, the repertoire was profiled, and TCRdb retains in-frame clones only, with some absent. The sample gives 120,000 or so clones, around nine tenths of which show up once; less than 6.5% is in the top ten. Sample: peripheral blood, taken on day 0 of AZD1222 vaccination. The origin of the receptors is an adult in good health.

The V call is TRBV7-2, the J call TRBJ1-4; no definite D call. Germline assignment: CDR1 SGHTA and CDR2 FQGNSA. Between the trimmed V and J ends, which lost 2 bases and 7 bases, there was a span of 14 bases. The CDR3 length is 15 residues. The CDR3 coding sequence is TGTGCCAGCAGCTTAACGGCCGAAATCAGTGAAAAACTGTTTTTT. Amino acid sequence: CASSLTAEISEKLFF.

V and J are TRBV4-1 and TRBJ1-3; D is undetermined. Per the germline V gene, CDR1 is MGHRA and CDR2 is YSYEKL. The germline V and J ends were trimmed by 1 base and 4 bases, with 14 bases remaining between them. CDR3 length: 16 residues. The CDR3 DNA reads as TGCGCCAGCAGCCAAGTAGGAACCTCATGGGGAAACACCATATATTTT. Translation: CASSQVGTSWGNTIYF.

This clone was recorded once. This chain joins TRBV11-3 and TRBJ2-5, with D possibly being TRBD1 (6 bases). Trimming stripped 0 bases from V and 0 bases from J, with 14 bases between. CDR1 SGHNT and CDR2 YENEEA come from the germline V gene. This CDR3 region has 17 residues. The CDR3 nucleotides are TGTGCCAGCAGCTTAGACAAGGACAGCGCTCACCAAGAGACCCAGTACTTC. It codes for CASSLDKDSAHQETQYF.

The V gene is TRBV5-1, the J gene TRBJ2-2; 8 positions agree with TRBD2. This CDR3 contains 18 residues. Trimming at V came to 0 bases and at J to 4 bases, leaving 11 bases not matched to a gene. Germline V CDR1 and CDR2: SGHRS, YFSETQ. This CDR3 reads CASSLVTSGRGFTGELFF. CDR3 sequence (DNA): TGCGCCAGCAGCTTGGTCACTAGCGGCCGAGGGTTCACCGGGGAGCTGTTTTTT. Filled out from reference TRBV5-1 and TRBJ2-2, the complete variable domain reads KAGVTQTPRYLIKTRGQQVTLSCSPISGHRSVSWYQQTPGQGLQFLFEYFSETQRNKGNFPGRFSGRQFSNSRSEMNVSTLELGDSALYLCASSLVTSGRGFTGELFFGEGSRLTVL.

The CDR3 nucleotides read TGTGCCAGCAGCCCAGGGACAGGTGCTGGAAACACCATATATTTT. Its protein is CASSPGTGAGNTIYF. This chain uses TRBV11-2 with TRBJ1-3; 8 bases align to TRBD1. The CDR3 runs 15 residues. The germline V gene encodes CDR1 SGHAT and CDR2 FQNNGV. The V gene end was trimmed by 5 bases and the J gene end by 2 bases; junction bases not matched to a gene: 5.

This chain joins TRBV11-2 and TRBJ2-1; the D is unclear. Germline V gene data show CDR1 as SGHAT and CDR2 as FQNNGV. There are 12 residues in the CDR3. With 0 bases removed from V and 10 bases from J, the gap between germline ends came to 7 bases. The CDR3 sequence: CASSLDRWEQFF. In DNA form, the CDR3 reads TGTGCCAGCAGCTTAGATAGGTGGGAGCAGTTCTTC.

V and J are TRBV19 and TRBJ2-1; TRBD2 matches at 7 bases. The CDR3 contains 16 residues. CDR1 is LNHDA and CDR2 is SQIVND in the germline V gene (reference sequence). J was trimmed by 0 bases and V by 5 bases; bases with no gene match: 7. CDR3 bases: TGTGCCAGTAGTGCCGGGACTACAGGCTCCTACAATGAGCAGTTCTTC. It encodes CASSAGTTGSYNEQFF.

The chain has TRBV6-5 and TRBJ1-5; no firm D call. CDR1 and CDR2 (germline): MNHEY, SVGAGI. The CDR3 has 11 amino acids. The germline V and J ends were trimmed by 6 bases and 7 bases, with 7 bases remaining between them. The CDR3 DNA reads TGTGCCAGCAGGAACGTCCAGCCCCAGCATTTT. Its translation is CASRNVQPQHF.